A single count supports the clone carrying this T cell receptor (beta chain). Trimming took off 0 bases at V and 0 bases at J, with 9 bases between the two ends. CDR1 and CDR2 (germline): SGDLS, YYNGEE. This CDR3 region has 16 residues. Generated by immunoSEQ multiplex PCR, the TCRdb table keeps only in-frame clones and is missing some. Here the sample spans 1.4 million or so clones, 98% to 99% being singletons. These data belong to a study of shared clonotypes between healthy human individuals. The sequence was obtained from a man in his thirties or forties in good health. V is TRBV9 and J is TRBJ2-2; TRBD1 might be the D (6 bases). Input material: naive CD4+ T cells sorted from blood. Specified subset: CD45RA+ positively selected. CDR3 coding DNA: TGTGCCAGCAGCGTAGAGGGGGTGGCGAACACCGGGGAGCTGTTTTTT. This translates into CASSVEGVANTGELFF.